The clone carrying this T cell receptor beta chain was observed a handful of times. Antigen specificity is unknown. Source study methods: CDR3 was compared across clinicopathological groups, and the resulting differences were used to build a distant-metastasis classifier for papillary thyroid cancer. TCRdb reassembled clones from the PCR reads with MiXCR. The V and J calls and clone size come from TCRdb's table, not from the authors' own analysis. The table has over 55,000 clones, 25% to 35% seen once. This sample is drawn from a study of metastatic and nonmetastatic thyroid tumors. Study-wide context: A comparison of repertoires was made across blood and tumor or nodule tissue from malignant and benign thyroid patients.

Whole-study results and caveats: Within blood and tumor, benign nodules reportedly had significantly lower TCR beta diversity than malignant thyroid tumors did.

No treatment had been given to any patient before thyroid surgery. V was pared by 3 bases and J by 2 bases, with 8 bases between. This CDR3 has 13 amino acids. Germline CDR1 reads LGHNT; CDR2 reads FRNRAP. Sequenced: blood. This chain connects TRBV12-5 to TRBJ2-7; D gene unclear. The receptor comes from a female donor with papillary thyroid cancer or a benign thyroid nodule (not recorded which). Some clones in this sample may be carry-over from other donors' samples. The CDR3 reads CASGFHNPYEQYF. The CDR3, as DNA: TGTGCTAGTGGTTTCCACAACCCCTACGAGCAGTACTTC.